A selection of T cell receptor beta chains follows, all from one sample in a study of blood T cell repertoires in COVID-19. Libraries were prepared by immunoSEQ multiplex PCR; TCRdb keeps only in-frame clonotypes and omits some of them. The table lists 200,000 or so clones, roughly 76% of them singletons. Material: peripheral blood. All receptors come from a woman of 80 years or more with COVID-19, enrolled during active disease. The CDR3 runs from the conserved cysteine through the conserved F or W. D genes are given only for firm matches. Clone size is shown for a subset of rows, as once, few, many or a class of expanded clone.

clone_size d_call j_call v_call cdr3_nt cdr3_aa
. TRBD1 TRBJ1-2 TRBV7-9 TGTGCCAGCAGCTTTGGACAGGGAACTAACTATGGCTACACCTTC CASSFGQGTNYGYTF
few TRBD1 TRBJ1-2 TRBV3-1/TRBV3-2 TGTGCCAGCAGCTGGACAGGGGCGGCCTATGGCTACACCTTC CASSWTGAAYGYTF
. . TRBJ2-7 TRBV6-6 TGTGCCAGCAGTTACTCTTCGGCCTACGAGCAGTACTTC CASSYSSAYEQYF
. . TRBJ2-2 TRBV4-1 TGCGCCAGCAGCCAAGAGTTGGCAGGGGCGAACACCGGGGAGCTGTTTTTT CASSQELAGANTGELFF
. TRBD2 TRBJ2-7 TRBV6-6 TGTGCCAGCAGTTACTCGGGGAGCGGGGACTCCTACGAGCAGTACTTC CASSYSGSGDSYEQYF
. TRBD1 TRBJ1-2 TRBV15 TGTGCCACCAGCACGGGACAGGGGGTGGGTAAGGGCTACACCTTC CATSTGQGVGKGYTF
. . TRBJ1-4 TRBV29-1 TGCAGCGTTGATAAGGGGGACCCTAATGAAAAACTGTTTTTT CSVDKGDPNEKLFF
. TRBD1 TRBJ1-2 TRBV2 TGTGCCAGCGGCGGACAGGATCAGAATGATGGCTACACCTTC CASGGQDQNDGYTF
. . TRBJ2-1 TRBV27 TGTGCCAGCAGTTTATCTGGCAGGGTACATGAGCAGTTCTTC CASSLSGRVHEQFF
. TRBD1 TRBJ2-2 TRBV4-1 TGCGCCAGCAGCCAAAGGACAGGGGGGAACACCGGGGAGCTGTTTTTT CASSQRTGGNTGELFF
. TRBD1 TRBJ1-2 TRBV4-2 TGTGCCAGCAGCCAAGGGGGACAGGGGGTCTATGGCTACACCTTC CASSQGGQGVYGYTF
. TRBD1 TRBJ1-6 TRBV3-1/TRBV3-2 TGTGCCAGCAGCCGACAGGGACCTTCACCCCTCCACTTT CASSRQGPSPLHF
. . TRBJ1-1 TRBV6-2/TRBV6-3 TGTGCCAGCAGTTCGGACAGAGATGACATGAACACTGAAGCTTTCTTT CASSSDRDDMNTEAFF
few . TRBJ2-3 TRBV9 TGTGCCAGCAGCGACCCCGCTACTAGCACAGATACGCAGTATTTT CASSDPATSTDTQYF
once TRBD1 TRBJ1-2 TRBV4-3 TGCGCCAGCAGCCAATTCCAGGGGGCGGGCTATGGCTACACCTTC CASSQFQGAGYGYTF
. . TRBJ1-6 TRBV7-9 TGTGCCAGCGGAGATTGGGGGCACCACTCACCCCTCCACTTT CASGDWGHHSPLHF